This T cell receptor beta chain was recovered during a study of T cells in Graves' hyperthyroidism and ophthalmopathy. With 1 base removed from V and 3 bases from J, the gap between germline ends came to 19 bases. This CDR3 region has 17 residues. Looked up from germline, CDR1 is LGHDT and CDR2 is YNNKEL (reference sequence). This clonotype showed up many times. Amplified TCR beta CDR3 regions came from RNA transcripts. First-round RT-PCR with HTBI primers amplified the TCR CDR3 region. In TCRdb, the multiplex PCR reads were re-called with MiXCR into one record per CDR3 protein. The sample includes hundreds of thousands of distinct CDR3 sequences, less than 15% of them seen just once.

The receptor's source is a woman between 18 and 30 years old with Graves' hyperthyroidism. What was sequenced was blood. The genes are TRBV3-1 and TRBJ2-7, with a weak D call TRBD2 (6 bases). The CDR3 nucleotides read TGTGCCAGCAGCCAAGGACCCCGGGCCCTGGGGGGCTACGAGCAGTACTTC. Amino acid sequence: CASSQGPRALGGYEQYF.